A single sample gave rise to the 30 T cell receptor beta chains below, sequenced in a study of T cells after yellow fever vaccination. Each CDR3 protein is one row after TCRdb ran MiXCR on the 5' RACE reads. The sample holds 450,000 to 600,000 distinct CDR3 sequences, 13% seen once. The starting material was PBMCs, obtained on the day of the yellow fever booster vaccination. These receptors were obtained from a man in his thirties or forties who received the YFV17D yellow fever vaccine.

CDR3 sequence: CAITQGPNTEAFF. Written as DNA, the CDR3 is TGTGCCATAACCCAAGGGCCGAACACTGAAGCTTTCTTT. The V gene is TRBV6-1, the J gene TRBJ1-1, with D hard to call. Trimming stripped 10 bases from V and 1 base from J, with 13 bases between. From germline, CDR1 is MNHNS and CDR2 SASEGT. The length of the CDR3 is 13 residues.

In its sample, this clonotype was seen a few times. This chain uses TRBV30 with TRBJ2-5; TRBD2 aligns across 7 bases. Germline lookup yields CDR1 GTSNPN and CDR2 SVGIG (reference sequence). With 1 base clipped from V and 1 base from J, the junction kept 6 bases outside the gene matches. The CDR3 is 15 amino acids. CDR3 coding DNA: TGTGCCTGGAGTGGGGGAGCGGGACTCCAAGAGACCCAGTACTTC. This sequence encodes CAWSGGAGLQETQYF. Together with reference TRBV30 and TRBJ2-5, the CDR3 gives the full variable domain: SQTIHQWPATLVQPVGSPLSLECTVEGTSNPNLYWYRQAAGRGLQLLFYSVGIGQISSEVPQNLSASRPQDRQFILSSKKLLLSDSGFYLCAWSGGAGLQETQYFGPGTRLLVL.

This sequence joins TRBV12-3 or TRBV12-4 and TRBJ2-7; D is undetermined. Trimming stripped 7 bases from V and 3 bases from J, with 13 bases between. This CDR3 contains 13 residues. CDR3 protein: CASTGPDLYEQYF. The DNA for the CDR3 is TGTGCCAGCACTGGGCCGGACCTCTACGAGCAGTACTTC.

V usage is TRBV20-1 and J usage is TRBJ2-4, with 8 bases matching TRBD2. V lost 6 bases, J lost 6 bases, and 13 bases stayed unmatched. Germline assignment: CDR1 DFQATT and CDR2 SNEGSKA (reference sequence). The CDR3 is made up of 15 amino acids. The CDR3 spells CSATPGPAGVNIQYF. CDR3 DNA sequence: TGCAGTGCCACCCCGGGACCAGCGGGAGTAAACATTCAGTACTTC.

The V gene is TRBV11-2, the J gene TRBJ1-1, with D hard to call. V was trimmed by 7 bases and J by 1 base, leaving 13 bases between them. Germline V CDR1 and CDR2: SGHAT, FQNNGV. This CDR3 comprises 14 residues. The CDR3 sequence: CASTPFGRNTEAFF. The CDR3 DNA sequence: TGTGCCAGCACCCCGTTCGGGAGGAACACTGAAGCTTTCTTT.

The chain has TRBV6-1 and TRBJ1-5, with unresolved D. The V and J ends lost 5 bases and 5 bases respectively, with 13 bases between them. The V gene's germline CDR1 is MNHNS and CDR2 SASEGT. The CDR3 covers 14 residues. CDR3: CASSRPNLDQPQHF. CDR3 sequence (DNA): TGTGCCAGCAGTAGACCGAACCTGGATCAGCCCCAGCATTTT.

This clonotype has only a few counts. The chain employs TRBV30 and TRBJ2-7; D call uncertain. The V gene lost 0 bases and the J gene lost 5 bases, with 5 bases spanning the gap. The CDR3 has 11 amino acids. Germline V gene sequence: CDR1 GTSNPN, CDR2 SVGIG (reference sequence). DNA of the CDR3: TGTGCCTGGAGTGTACTCCACGAGCAGTACTTC. This codes for CAWSVLHEQYF.

The CDR3 protein is CASSKLAGGPSFYEQYF. CDR3 in DNA: TGTGCCAGCAGTAAATTGGCCGGGGGGCCCTCATTCTACGAGCAGTACTTC. This rearrangement joins TRBV6-1 to TRBJ2-7; tentative D call: TRBD2 (7 bases). Trimming shortened V by 5 bases and J by 3 bases, and 23 bases separated the two germline ends. This CDR3 region has 17 residues. Germline V gene data show CDR1 as MNHNS and CDR2 as SASEGT.

V usage is TRBV7-6 and J usage is TRBJ2-2; possible D gene TRBD2, 6 bases. The CDR3 length is 14 residues. The germline CDR1 and CDR2 sequences are SGHVS and FNYEAQ. The V and J ends lost 5 bases and 7 bases respectively, with 14 bases between them. The CDR3 bases are TGTGCCAGCAGCCAGACTAGTTTGGTCGGGGAGCTGTTTTTT. Protein: CASSQTSLVGELFF.

This clonotype was seen more than once but under ten times. The rearrangement uses TRBV9 and TRBJ2-5, with D perhaps matching TRBD2 (6 bases). The CDR3 spans 18 residues. Trimming took off 4 bases at V and 5 bases at J, with 27 bases between the two ends. The germline V gene has CDR1 SGDLS and CDR2 YYNGEE. The CDR3 spells CASSPYVIADISGETQYF. CDR3 in DNA: TGTGCCAGCAGCCCATACGTCATAGCGGACATAAGTGGGGAGACCCAGTACTTC.

V and J are TRBV5-6 and TRBJ2-4, with 10 bases that match TRBD2. Germline CDR1 reads SGHDT; CDR2 reads YYEEEE. Trimming cost V 4 bases and J 6 bases; bases outside gene matches: 16. The CDR3 totals 18 residues. CDR3 in amino acids: CASSPAWASGSNRNIQYF. As DNA, the CDR3 is TGTGCCAGCAGCCCTGCTTGGGCTAGCGGGAGCAACAGAAACATTCAGTACTTC.

The V call is TRBV20-1, the J call TRBJ2-1; 7 bases line up with TRBD2. The CDR3 is 16 residues long. CDR1 is DFQATT and CDR2 is SNEGSKA in the germline V gene (reference sequence). CDR3: CCSRAVGEGGYNEQFF. The CDR3, as DNA: TGCTGCTCTAGGGCCGTTGGGGAGGGAGGCTACAATGAGCAGTTCTTC.

In its sample, this clonotype was seen many times. The gene calls are TRBV4-3 and TRBJ2-3, with 10 bases matching TRBD2. This CDR3 region has 16 residues. The trim removed 1 base at V and 5 bases at J, leaving 6 bases unmatched. Germline CDR1 is LGHNA and CDR2 is YSLEER. In DNA form, the CDR3 reads TGCGCCAGCAGCCAAGTTAGGCTAGCGGGAGAAGATACGCAGTATTTT. Its protein is CASSQVRLAGEDTQYF.

The chain combines TRBV19 with TRBJ2-5; perhaps TRBD1 as D (6 bases). This CDR3 is built from 14 residues. Looked up from germline, CDR1 is LNHDA and CDR2 is SQIVND (reference sequence). Between the trimmed V and J ends, which lost 5 bases and 2 bases, there was a span of 12 bases. CDR3 DNA sequence: TGTGCCAGTAGTGGCCGGACAGTTCAAGAGACCCAGTACTTC. Amino acid sequence: CASSGRTVQETQYF.

This clonotype was seen ten or more times. This chain links TRBV5-1 with TRBJ2-7; D is ambiguous. Germline CDR1 is SGHRS and CDR2 is YFSETQ. The CDR3 contains 12 residues. V lost 0 bases and J 7 bases, leaving 8 bases between the germline ends. In DNA, the CDR3 is TGCGCCAGCAGCTTGGCCCCGTCGGAGCAGTACTTC. This sequence encodes CASSLAPSEQYF.

The genes are TRBV27 and TRBJ2-2; D is ambiguous. The CDR3 consists of 17 residues. The V end lost 2 bases, the J end lost 8 bases, and 21 bases lay between the germline ends. CDR1 is MNHEY, CDR2 SMNVEV, per germline (reference sequence). The CDR3 loop reads CASSLRGTARILGELFF. The CDR3, as DNA: TGTGCCAGCAGTTTACGTGGTACTGCCCGAATCTTGGGGGAGCTGTTTTTT.

The chain uses TRBV12-3 or TRBV12-4 and TRBJ1-5; D uncertain. The CDR3 loop spans 14 amino acids. Deletions cut 6 bases from V and 8 bases from J, with 17 bases between. The CDR3 DNA sequence: TGTGCCAGCAGCCTCTACAACGGTGCGGAGCCCCAGCATTTT. Protein: CASSLYNGAEPQHF.

This clonotype has only a few counts. This rearrangement joins TRBV6-2 or TRBV6-3 to TRBJ2-7; no definite D call. The CDR3 sequence is 13 residues long. Germline V gene data show CDR1 as MNHEY and CDR2 as SVGEGT. V was cut by 9 bases and J by 5 bases, with 17 bases left in between. The CDR3 sequence: CASRNVGVDEQYF. CDR3 sequence (DNA): TGTGCCAGTAGAAACGTCGGAGTAGACGAGCAGTACTTC.

J is TRBJ2-5 and V is TRBV7-9; D is unclear. The CDR3 length is 13 residues. Deletions cut 3 bases from V and 1 base from J, with 6 bases between. Germline V gene data show CDR1 as SEHNR and CDR2 as FQNEAQ (reference sequence). The CDR3 region is CASSFNPQETQYF. CDR3 nucleotide sequence: TGTGCCAGCAGCTTCAATCCCCAAGAGACCCAGTACTTC. Full variable domain (missing parts from reference TRBV7-9 and TRBJ2-5): DTGVSQNPRHKITKRGQNVTFRCDPISEHNRLYWYRQTLGQGPEFLTYFQNEAQLEKSRLLSDRFSAERPKGSFSTLEIQRTEQGDSAMYLCASSFNPQETQYFGPGTRLLVL.

V gene TRBV27 combines with J gene TRBJ2-3, with 10 bases aligning to TRBD2. Per germline, CDR1 MNHEY and CDR2 SMNVEV (reference sequence). This CDR3 is 16 amino acids long. Germline trimming cut 3 bases from V and 5 bases from J; bases unmatched to any gene: 8. The CDR3 is CASSLPSGRGGDTQYF. CDR3 in DNA: TGTGCCAGCAGTTTGCCCAGCGGGAGGGGAGGAGATACGCAGTATTTT.

This clonotype has more than one count but fewer than ten. The chain uses TRBV28 and TRBJ1-4; 8 positions agree with TRBD1. Per germline, CDR1 MDHEN and CDR2 SYDVKM. This CDR3 has 14 amino acids. The V and J ends lost 8 bases and 6 bases, in that order; junction bases with no gene match: 8. The CDR3 is CASHRTGSDEKLFF. The CDR3 DNA follows: TGTGCCAGCCACCGGACAGGGTCGGATGAAAAACTGTTTTTT. Variable domain in full (rest from reference TRBV28 and TRBJ1-4): DVKVTQSSRYLVKRTGEKVFLECVQDMDHENMFWYRQDPGLGLRLIYFSYDVKMKEKGDIPEGYSVSREKKERFSLILESASTNQTSMYLCASHRTGSDEKLFFGSGTQLSVL.

This sequence joins TRBV5-4 and TRBJ2-4; tentatively, D is TRBD1 (5 bases). Trimming stripped 0 bases from V and 3 bases from J, with 7 bases between. Per the germline V gene, CDR1 is SGHNT and CDR2 is YYREEE (reference sequence). This CDR3 spans 14 amino acids. CDR3 nucleotides: TGTGCCAGCAGCTTGGAGGGGAACAAAAACATTCAGTACTTC. Translation gives CASSLEGNKNIQYF.

V usage is TRBV11-2 and J usage is TRBJ2-1; D unclear. Trimming took 4 bases from V and 4 from J, leaving 17 bases between them. This CDR3 is built from 16 residues. Germline values: CDR1 SGHAT, CDR2 FQNNGV. CDR3 region: CASSSNIGVGYNEQFF. DNA for the CDR3: TGTGCCAGCAGCTCGAACATAGGAGTAGGTTACAATGAGCAGTTCTTC.

The V and J genes are TRBV2 and TRBJ2-1; D gene unclear. V lost 4 bases to trimming and J lost 6 bases, with 7 bases between them. CDR1 is SNHLY, CDR2 FYNNEI, per germline. This CDR3 has 12 amino acids. CDR3 nucleotide sequence: TGTGCCAGCAGTGGACCGGGCAATGAGCAGTTCTTC. This gives the protein CASSGPGNEQFF.

This clonotype was detected only a few times. The J gene is TRBJ1-1, the V gene TRBV29-1, with D tentatively TRBD1 (6 bases). V dropped 5 bases and J dropped 3 bases, with 10 bases sitting between them. Germline lookup yields CDR1 SQVTM and CDR2 ANQGSEA. The CDR3 has 12 amino acids. CDR3 nucleotide sequence: TGCAGCGTTCTAGGGGGATACACTGAAGCTTTCTTT. Translating it yields CSVLGGYTEAFF.

This clonotype was observed at least ten times. The CDR3 region is CSARPWTGRYNEQFF. CDR3 in DNA: TGCAGTGCTAGACCATGGACAGGGCGCTACAATGAGCAGTTCTTC. This chain uses TRBV20-1 with TRBJ2-1, with 8 bases fitting TRBD1. CDR1 and CDR2 from the germline V gene are DFQATT and SNEGSKA (reference sequence). J gave up 3 bases and V 2 bases, and 6 bases lay outside the gene matches. There are 15 residues in the CDR3.

The chain links TRBV9 to TRBJ2-7; 7 bases agree with TRBD1. Trimming removed 7 bases from V and 5 bases from J; junction bases left unmatched: 9. The length of the CDR3 is 13 residues. The germline V gene encodes CDR1 SGDLS and CDR2 YYNGEE. The CDR3, as DNA: TGTGCCAGCGCCCGGGACAGAACGGACGAGCAGTACTTC. This gives the protein CASARDRTDEQYF.

This clonotype has just a few counts. The chain combines TRBV12-3 or TRBV12-4 with TRBJ2-3; TRBD1 matches 10 bases. Trimming at V came to 5 bases and at J to 6 bases, leaving 8 bases not matched to a gene. This CDR3 comprises 15 residues. CDR3 in amino acids: CASSTRQGAADTQYF. Here the CDR3 DNA reads TGTGCCAGCAGTACGCGACAGGGGGCTGCGGATACGCAGTATTTT.

This clonotype turned up a few times. The chain employs TRBV14 and TRBJ2-7; no definite D call. The CDR3 spans 15 residues. Looked up from germline, CDR1 is SGHDN and CDR2 is FVKESK. Trimming left V 4 bases short and J 6 bases short, with 19 bases between. DNA of the CDR3: TGTGCCAGCAGCCCCTGGACGGATTCCCTCACCGAGCAGTACTTC. Translating it yields CASSPWTDSLTEQYF.

The chain links TRBV7-2 to TRBJ2-7; 9 nucleotides match TRBD2. The V and J ends lost 6 bases and 2 bases, in that order; junction bases with no gene match: 8. The germline CDR1 and CDR2 sequences are SGHTA and FQGNSA. The CDR3 extends over 15 amino acids. The CDR3 DNA follows: TGTGCCAGCAGAGTAGCGGGAGAACGCACCTACGAGCAGTACTTC. It yields the protein CASRVAGERTYEQYF.